This record looks at one TCR beta chain sequence and its context. TCRdb fed the RT-PCR reads into MiXCR, producing one record per CDR3 protein. The table has 900,000 to 1,000,000 distinct CDR3 sequences, roughly 17% seen once; the top ten hold around 6%. The source of the sample is a study of patients and donors after allogeneic stem cell transplantation. Germline values: CDR1 MNHNS, CDR2 SASEGT. The CDR3 totals 15 residues. Unmatched junction bases numbered 4, after V lost 2 bases and J lost 3 bases. This TCR came from a human donor who was either an allogeneic HSCT recipient or a stem cell or donor lymphocyte infusion donor (not recorded which). It is not recorded whose cells these are; they may come from a transplant donor. The sample was blood, either unsorted or a sorted T cell fraction (not recorded which). The chain employs TRBV6-1 and TRBJ2-5; 9 positions match TRBD2. The chain's CDR3 is CASSERLADEETQYF. The CDR3 bases are TGTGCCAGCAGTGAACGACTAGCGGACGAAGAGACCCAGTACTTC.